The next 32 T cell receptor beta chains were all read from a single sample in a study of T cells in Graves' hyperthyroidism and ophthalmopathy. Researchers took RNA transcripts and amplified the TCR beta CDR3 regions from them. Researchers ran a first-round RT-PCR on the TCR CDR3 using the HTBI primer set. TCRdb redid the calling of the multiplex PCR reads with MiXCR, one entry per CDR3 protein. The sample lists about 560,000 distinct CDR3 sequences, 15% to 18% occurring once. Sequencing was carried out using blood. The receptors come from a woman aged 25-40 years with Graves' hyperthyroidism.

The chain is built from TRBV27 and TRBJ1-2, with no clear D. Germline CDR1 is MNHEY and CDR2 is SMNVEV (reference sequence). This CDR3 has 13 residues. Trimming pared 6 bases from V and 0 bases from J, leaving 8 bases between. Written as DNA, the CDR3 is TGTGCCAGCAGCCCGTTTACTAACTATGGCTACACCTTC. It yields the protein CASSPFTNYGYTF.

The CDR3 DNA sequence: TGCGCCAGCAGCCAAGTGGTCCTCTCCGGGACGGGGTACAATGAGCAGTTCTTC. Its translation is CASSQVVLSGTGYNEQFF. V usage is TRBV4-1 and J usage is TRBJ2-1; either TRBD1 or TRBD2 may supply D (5 bases each). CDR1 MGHRA and CDR2 YSYEKL come from the germline V gene. The CDR3 totals 18 residues. V lost 1 base and J 4 bases, leaving 20 bases between the germline ends.

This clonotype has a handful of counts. The CDR3 nucleotides read TGTGCCAGTAGTATTTCCGGAGCACCCTACGAGCAGTACTTC. Translation: CASSISGAPYEQYF. V and J are TRBV19 and TRBJ2-7, with D hard to call. Deletions cut 3 bases from V and 2 bases from J, with 11 bases between. This CDR3 is 14 amino acids long. Per the germline V gene, CDR1 is LNHDA and CDR2 is SQIVND (reference sequence).

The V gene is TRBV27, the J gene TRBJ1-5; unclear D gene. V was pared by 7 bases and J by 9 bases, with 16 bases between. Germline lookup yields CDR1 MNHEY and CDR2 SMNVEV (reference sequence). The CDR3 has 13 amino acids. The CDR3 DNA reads TGTGCCAGCACCCCAGAGGTGGGTTCGCCCCAGCATTTT. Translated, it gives CASTPEVGSPQHF.

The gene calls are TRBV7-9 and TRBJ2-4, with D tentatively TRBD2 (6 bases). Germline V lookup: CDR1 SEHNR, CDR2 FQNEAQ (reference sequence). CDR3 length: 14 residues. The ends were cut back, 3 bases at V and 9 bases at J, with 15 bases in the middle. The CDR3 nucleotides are TGTGCCAGCAGCTTTGGGACGGGAGAAGTCATTCAGTACTTC. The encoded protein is CASSFGTGEVIQYF.

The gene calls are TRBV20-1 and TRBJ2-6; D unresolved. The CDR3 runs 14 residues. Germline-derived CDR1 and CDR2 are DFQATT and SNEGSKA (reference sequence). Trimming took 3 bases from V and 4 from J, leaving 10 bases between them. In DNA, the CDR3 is TGCAGTGCTAGGGGCACCTCCGGGGCCAACGTCCTGACTTTC. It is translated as CSARGTSGANVLTF.

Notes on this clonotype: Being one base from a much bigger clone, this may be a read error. Here the CDR3 reads CATSPGGTNLCEQYF. CDR3 bases: TGTGCCACCTCGCCCGGTGGGACGAACCTCTGCGAGCAGTACTTC. The chain couples TRBV12-3 or TRBV12-4 to TRBJ2-7; D may correspond to TRBD1 or TRBD2 (5 bases each). V lost 10 bases and J 6 bases, leaving 25 bases between the germline ends. The CDR3 sequence is 15 residues long.

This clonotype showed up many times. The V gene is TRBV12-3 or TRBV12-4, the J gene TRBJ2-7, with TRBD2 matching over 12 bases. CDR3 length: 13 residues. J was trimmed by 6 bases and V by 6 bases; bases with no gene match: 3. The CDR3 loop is CASRASGGAEQYF. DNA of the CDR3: TGTGCCAGCAGAGCTAGCGGGGGGGCCGAGCAGTACTTC.

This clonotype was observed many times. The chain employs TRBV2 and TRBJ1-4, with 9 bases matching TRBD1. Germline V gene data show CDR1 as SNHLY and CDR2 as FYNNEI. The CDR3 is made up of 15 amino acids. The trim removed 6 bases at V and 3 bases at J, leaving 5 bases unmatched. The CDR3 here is CASRADRGANEKLFF. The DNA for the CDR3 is TGTGCCAGCAGGGCTGACAGGGGGGCTAATGAAAAACTGTTTTTT.

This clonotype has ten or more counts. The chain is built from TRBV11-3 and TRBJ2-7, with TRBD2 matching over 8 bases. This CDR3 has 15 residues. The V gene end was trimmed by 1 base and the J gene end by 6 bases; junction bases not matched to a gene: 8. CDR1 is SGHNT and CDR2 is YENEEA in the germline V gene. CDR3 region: CASSLGASGSSEQYF. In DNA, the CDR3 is TGTGCCAGCAGCTTAGGGGCGAGCGGGAGCAGCGAGCAGTACTTC.

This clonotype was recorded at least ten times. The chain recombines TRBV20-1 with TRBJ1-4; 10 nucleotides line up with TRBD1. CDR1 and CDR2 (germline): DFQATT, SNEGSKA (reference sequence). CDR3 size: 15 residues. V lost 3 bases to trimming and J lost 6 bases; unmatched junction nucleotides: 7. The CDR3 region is CSASLSGTGDEKLFF. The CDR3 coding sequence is TGCAGTGCTAGCTTATCCGGGACAGGGGATGAAAAACTGTTTTTT.

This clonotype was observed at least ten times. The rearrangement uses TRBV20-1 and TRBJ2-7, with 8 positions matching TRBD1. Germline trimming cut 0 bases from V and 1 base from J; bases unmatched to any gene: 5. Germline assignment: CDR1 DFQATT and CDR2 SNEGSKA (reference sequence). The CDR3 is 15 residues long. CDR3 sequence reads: CSARDHRGDSYEQYF. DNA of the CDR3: TGCAGTGCTAGAGATCACAGGGGGGATTCCTACGAGCAGTACTTC.

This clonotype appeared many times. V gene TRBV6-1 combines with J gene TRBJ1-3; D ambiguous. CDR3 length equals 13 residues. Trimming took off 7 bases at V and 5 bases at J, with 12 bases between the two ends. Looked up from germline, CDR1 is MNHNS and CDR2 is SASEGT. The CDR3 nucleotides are TGTGCCAGCACGACGGCCTTACGAAACACCATATATTTT. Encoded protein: CASTTALRNTIYF.

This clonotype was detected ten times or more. The CDR3 nucleotides read TGTGCCAGCAGTTTAATCGGCGGGAGCACCGGGGAGCTGTTTTTT. Its translation: CASSLIGGSTGELFF. The rearrangement links TRBV12-3 or TRBV12-4 to TRBJ2-2, with 7 bases identical to TRBD2. The CDR3 spans 15 residues. The V and J ends lost 2 bases and 4 bases, in that order; junction bases with no gene match: 4.

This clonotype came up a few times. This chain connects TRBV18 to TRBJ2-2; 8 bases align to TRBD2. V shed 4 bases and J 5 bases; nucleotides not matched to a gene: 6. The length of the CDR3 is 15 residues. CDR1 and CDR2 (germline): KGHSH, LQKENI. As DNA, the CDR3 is TGTGCCAGCTCACGCCGGGAGGGGAGTACCGGGGAGCTGTTTTTT. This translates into CASSRREGSTGELFF.

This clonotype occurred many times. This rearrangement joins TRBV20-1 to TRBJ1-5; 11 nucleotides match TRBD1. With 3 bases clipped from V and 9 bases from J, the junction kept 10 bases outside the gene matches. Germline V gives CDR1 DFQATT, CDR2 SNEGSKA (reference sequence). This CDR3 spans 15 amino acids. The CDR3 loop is CSASSGTGGSPPQHF. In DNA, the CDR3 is TGCAGTGCTAGCTCCGGGACAGGGGGTAGCCCGCCCCAGCATTTT.

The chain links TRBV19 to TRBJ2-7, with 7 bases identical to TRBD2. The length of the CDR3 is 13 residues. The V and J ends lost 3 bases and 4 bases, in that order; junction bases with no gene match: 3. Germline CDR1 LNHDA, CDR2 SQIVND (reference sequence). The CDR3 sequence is CASSMGEGYEQYF. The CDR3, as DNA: TGTGCCAGTAGTATGGGGGAGGGGTACGAGCAGTACTTC.

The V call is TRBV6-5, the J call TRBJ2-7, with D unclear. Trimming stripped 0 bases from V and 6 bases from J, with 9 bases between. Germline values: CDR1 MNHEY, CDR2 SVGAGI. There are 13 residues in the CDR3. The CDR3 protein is CASSYSENSEQYF. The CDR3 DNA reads TGTGCCAGCAGTTACTCTGAAAATTCCGAGCAGTACTTC.

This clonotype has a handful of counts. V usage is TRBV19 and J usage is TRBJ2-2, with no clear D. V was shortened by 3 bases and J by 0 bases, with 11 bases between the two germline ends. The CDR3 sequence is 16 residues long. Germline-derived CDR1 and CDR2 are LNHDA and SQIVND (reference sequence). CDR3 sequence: CASSIPLLTNTGELFF. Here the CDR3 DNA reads TGTGCCAGTAGTATTCCACTCCTGACGAACACCGGGGAGCTGTTTTTT.

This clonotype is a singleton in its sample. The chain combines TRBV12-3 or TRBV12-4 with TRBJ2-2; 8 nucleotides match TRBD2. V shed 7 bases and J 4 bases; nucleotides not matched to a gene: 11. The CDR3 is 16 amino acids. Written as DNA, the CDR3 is TGTGCCAGCACCCAGGTGGCGGGAGGTTTCACCGGGGAGCTGTTTTTT. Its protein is CASTQVAGGFTGELFF.

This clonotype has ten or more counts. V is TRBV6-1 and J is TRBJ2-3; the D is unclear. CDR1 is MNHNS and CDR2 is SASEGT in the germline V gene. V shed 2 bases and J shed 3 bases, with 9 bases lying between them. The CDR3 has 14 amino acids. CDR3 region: CASSEYRFTDTQYF. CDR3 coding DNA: TGTGCCAGCAGTGAATATCGGTTTACAGATACGCAGTATTTT.

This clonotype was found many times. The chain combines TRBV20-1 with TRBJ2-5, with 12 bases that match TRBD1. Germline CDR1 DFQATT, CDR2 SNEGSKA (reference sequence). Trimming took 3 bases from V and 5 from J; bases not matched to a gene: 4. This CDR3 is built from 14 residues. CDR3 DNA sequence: TGCAGTGCTAGCGGGACAGGGGGCTGGGAGACCCAGTACTTC. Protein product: CSASGTGGWETQYF.

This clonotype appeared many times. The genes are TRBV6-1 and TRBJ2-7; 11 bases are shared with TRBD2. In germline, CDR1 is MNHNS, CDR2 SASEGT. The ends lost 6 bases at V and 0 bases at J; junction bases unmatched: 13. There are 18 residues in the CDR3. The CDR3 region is CASRQISGRAGSSYEQYF. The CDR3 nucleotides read TGTGCCAGCAGACAGATTAGCGGGAGGGCCGGGAGCTCCTACGAGCAGTACTTC.

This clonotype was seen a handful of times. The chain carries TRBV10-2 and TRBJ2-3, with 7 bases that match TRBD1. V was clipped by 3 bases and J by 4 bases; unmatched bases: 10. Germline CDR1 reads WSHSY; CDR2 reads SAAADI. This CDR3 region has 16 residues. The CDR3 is CASSDPLRGRADTQYF. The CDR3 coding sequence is TGCGCCAGCAGTGACCCGCTTAGGGGGCGCGCAGATACGCAGTATTTT.

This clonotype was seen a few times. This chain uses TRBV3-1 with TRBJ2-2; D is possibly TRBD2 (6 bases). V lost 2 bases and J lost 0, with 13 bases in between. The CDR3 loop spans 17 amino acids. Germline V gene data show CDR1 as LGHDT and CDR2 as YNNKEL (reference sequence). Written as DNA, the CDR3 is TGTGCCAGCAGCCAACCCAAGCGGGTTTCGAACACCGGGGAGCTGTTTTTT. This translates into CASSQPKRVSNTGELFF. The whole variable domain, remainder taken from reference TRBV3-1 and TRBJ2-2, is DTAVSQTPKYLVTQMGNDKSIKCEQNLGHDTMYWYKQDSKKFLKIMFSYNNKELIINETVPNRFSPKSPDKAHLNLHINSLELGDSAVYFCASSQPKRVSNTGELFFGEGSRLTVL.

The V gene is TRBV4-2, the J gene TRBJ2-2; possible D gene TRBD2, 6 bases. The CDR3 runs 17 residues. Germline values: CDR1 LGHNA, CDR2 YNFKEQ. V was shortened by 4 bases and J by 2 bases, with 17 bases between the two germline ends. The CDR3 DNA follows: TGTGCCAGCAGCCCGATAGGGCTAGCGCAAAACACCGGGGAGCTGTTTTTT. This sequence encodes CASSPIGLAQNTGELFF.

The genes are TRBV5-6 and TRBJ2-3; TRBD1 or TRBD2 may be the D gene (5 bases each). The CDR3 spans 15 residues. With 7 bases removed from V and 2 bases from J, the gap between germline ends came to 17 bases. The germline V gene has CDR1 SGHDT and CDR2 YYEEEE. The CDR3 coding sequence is TGTGCCAGCCAGCTTTCATTTGGGACCACAGATACGCAGTATTTT. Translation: CASQLSFGTTDTQYF.

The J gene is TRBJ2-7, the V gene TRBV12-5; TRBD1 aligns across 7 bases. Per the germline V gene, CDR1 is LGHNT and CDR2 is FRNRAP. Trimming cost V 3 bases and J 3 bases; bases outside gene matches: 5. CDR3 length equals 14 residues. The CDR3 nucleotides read TGTGCTAGTGGTTTTCACGACAGGGACTACGAGCAGTACTTC. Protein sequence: CASGFHDRDYEQYF. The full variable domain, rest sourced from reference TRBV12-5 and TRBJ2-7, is DARVTQTPRHKVTEMGQEVTMRCQPILGHNTVFWYRQTMMQGLELLAYFRNRAPLDDSGMPKDRFSAEMPDATLATLKIQPSEPRDSAVYFCASGFHDRDYEQYFGPGTRLTVT.

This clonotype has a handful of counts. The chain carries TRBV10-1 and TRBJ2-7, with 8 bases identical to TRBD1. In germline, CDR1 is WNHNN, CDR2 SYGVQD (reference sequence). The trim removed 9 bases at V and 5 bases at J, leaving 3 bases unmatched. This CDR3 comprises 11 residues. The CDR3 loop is CASGQGDEQYF. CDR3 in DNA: TGCGCCAGTGGACAGGGAGACGAGCAGTACTTC.

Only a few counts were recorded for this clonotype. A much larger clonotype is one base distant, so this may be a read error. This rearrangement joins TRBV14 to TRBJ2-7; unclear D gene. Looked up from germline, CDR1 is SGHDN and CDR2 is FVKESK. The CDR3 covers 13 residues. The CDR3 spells CASTPTVSYGQYF. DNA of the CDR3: TGTGCCAGCACCCCCACGGTGTCCTACGGGCAGTACTTC.

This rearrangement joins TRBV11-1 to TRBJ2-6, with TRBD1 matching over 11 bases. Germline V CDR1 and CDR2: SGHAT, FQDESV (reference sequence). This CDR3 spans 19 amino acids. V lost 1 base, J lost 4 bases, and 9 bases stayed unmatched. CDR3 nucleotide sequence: TGTGCCAGCAGCTTAGTGCCGGGGACAGGGGGAGCGGGGGCCAACGTCCTGACTTTC. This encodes CASSLVPGTGGAGANVLTF.

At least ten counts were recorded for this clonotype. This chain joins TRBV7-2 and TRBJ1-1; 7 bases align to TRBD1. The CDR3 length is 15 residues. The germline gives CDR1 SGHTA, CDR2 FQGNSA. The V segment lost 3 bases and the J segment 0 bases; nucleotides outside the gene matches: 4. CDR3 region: CASSLTQGLNTEAFF. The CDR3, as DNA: TGTGCCAGCAGCTTGACACAGGGGTTGAACACTGAAGCTTTCTTT.